A selection of T cell receptor beta chains follows, all from one sample in a study of identical twins. TCRdb independently ran MiXCR on the 5' RACE reads; one entry per CDR3 protein. The table includes 200,000 to 300,000 distinct CDR3 sequences, roughly a tenth detected once. The specimen sequenced was memory T cells sorted from blood. These receptor sequences come from a man aged 45-65 years in good health. CDR3s include the opening cysteine and the closing phenylalanine or tryptophan. The D gene is left open where the match is weak. Some rows mark clone size as missing; the rest say once, few, many or name a class of expanded clone.

TRBV18	few	TRBJ2-1	-	TGTGCCAGCTCACCTCTTTTGACCGGGGGTGAGCAGTTCTTC	CASSPLLTGGEQFF
TRBV5-4	-	TRBJ1-2	TRBD1	TGTGCCAGCAGCTTGGGACAGGGGGCCTACGGCTATGGCTACACCTTC	CASSLGQGAYGYGYTF
TRBV4-3	many	TRBJ1-5	-	TGCGCCAGCAGCCAAGGGCTCCGCAATCAGCCCCAGCATTTT	CASSQGLRNQPQHF
TRBV15	few	TRBJ2-7	TRBD2	TGTGCCACCAGCAGATCCGGGACTAGCTCCCACGAGCAGTACTTC	CATSRSGTSSHEQYF
TRBV7-2	many	TRBJ1-5	-	TGTGCCAGCAGCTACCAGGGCAATCAGCCCCAGCATTTT	CASSYQGNQPQHF
TRBV5-6	many	TRBJ2-1	-	TGTGCCAGCAGCTTAAGGTGGCCCTTCGGTAATGAGCAGTTCTTC	CASSLRWPFGNEQFF
TRBV5-6	medium-sized	TRBJ2-7	-	TGTGCCAGCAGCCTGACGTCCTACGAGCAGTACTTC	CASSLTSYEQYF
TRBV4-1	-	TRBJ1-4	-	TGCGCCAGCAGCCAAGCAGTGGGACGAGTGGGGCAGGGTAATGAAAAACTGTTTTTT	CASSQAVGRVGQGNEKLFF
TRBV9	many	TRBJ2-1	-	TGTGCCAGCAGCGTAGCTGGGCTCAATGAGCAGTTCTTC	CASSVAGLNEQFF
TRBV5-1	many	TRBJ1-5	-	TGCGCCAGCAGCTTTGGGGTGAATCAGCCCCAGCATTTT	CASSFGVNQPQHF
TRBV4-3	many	TRBJ2-1	-	TGCGCCAGCAGCCAAGACCTCGTCCGGGGGAGCTCCTACAATGAGCAGTTCTTC	CASSQDLVRGSSYNEQFF
TRBV12-3/TRBV12-4	many	TRBJ2-3	TRBD2	TGTGCCAGCAGTTTCGGTAGGGCTAGCGGGAGAACAGATACGCAGTATTTT	CASSFGRASGRTDTQYF
TRBV12-3/TRBV12-4	many	TRBJ2-2	TRBD1	TGTGCCAGCAGTTTCGGACAGGGGGGTCCCGGGGAGCTGTTTTTT	CASSFGQGGPGELFF
TRBV6-5	many	TRBJ1-6	-	TGTGCCAGCAGTTACTCTGGACAGACGGATAATTCACCCCTCCACTTT	CASSYSGQTDNSPLHF
TRBV18	many	TRBJ1-1	-	TGTGCCAGCTCACCAAGGGCAGACACTGAAGCTTTCTTT	CASSPRADTEAFF
TRBV6-1	-	TRBJ2-3	-	TGTGCCAGCAGCCAAGACTTCTCCGGCGTGCAGTATTTT	CASSQDFSGVQYF
TRBV7-2	once	TRBJ2-7	TRBD1	TGTGCCAGCAGCGTGGGACAGGGGAGAAACGAGCAGTACTTC	CASSVGQGRNEQYF
TRBV5-8	many	TRBJ2-7	-	TGTGCCAGCAGCCTCAGATACTCCTACGAGCAGTACTTC	CASSLRYSYEQYF
TRBV12-3/TRBV12-4	many	TRBJ2-1	TRBD1	TGTGCCAGCAGTTTGTTTGGGGGGGGACAGGGCTCCTACAATGAGCAGTTCTTC	CASSLFGGGQGSYNEQFF
TRBV9	few	TRBJ2-2	-	TGTGCCAGCAGCCCGGGACCTTTCACCGGGGAGCTGTTTTTT	CASSPGPFTGELFF
TRBV4-2	-	TRBJ2-7	-	TGTGCCAGCAGCCAAGAGGTCGGTTCCTACGAGCAGTACTTC	CASSQEVGSYEQYF
TRBV5-6	many	TRBJ2-2	-	TGTGCCAGCAGCTTGGACAGGGACCTTCTAACCGGGGAGCTGTTTTTT	CASSLDRDLLTGELFF
TRBV20-1	many	TRBJ1-2	-	TGCAGTGCTAGAGGGCAGGGTCAAGGCTACACCTTC	CSARGQGQGYTF
TRBV5-1	many	TRBJ2-3	TRBD2	TGCGCCAGCAGCCCCGAGCGGGGGGGCACAGATACGCAGTATTTT	CASSPERGGTDTQYF
TRBV2	few	TRBJ2-1	-	TGTGCCAGTGAAGGGGTTGAGCAGTTCTTC	CASEGVEQFF
TRBV4-3	few	TRBJ1-6	TRBD1	TGCGCCAGCAGCCGAAATATGGGACAGTATAATTCACCCCTCCACTTT	CASSRNMGQYNSPLHF